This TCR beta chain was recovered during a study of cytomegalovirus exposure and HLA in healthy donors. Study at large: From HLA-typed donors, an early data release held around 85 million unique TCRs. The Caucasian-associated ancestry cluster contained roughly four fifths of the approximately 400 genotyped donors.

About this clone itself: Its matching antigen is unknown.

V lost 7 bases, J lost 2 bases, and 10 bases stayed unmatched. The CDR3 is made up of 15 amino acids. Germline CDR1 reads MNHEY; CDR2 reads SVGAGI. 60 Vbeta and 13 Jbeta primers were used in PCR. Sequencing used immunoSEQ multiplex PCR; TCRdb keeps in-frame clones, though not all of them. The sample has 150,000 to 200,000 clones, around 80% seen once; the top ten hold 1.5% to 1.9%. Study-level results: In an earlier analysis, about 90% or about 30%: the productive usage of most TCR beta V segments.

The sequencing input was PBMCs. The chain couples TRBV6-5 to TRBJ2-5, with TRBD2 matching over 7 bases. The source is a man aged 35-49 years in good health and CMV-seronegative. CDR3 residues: CASIPSGRTQETQYF. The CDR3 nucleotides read TGTGCCAGCATTCCTAGCGGACGTACACAAGAGACCCAGTACTTC.